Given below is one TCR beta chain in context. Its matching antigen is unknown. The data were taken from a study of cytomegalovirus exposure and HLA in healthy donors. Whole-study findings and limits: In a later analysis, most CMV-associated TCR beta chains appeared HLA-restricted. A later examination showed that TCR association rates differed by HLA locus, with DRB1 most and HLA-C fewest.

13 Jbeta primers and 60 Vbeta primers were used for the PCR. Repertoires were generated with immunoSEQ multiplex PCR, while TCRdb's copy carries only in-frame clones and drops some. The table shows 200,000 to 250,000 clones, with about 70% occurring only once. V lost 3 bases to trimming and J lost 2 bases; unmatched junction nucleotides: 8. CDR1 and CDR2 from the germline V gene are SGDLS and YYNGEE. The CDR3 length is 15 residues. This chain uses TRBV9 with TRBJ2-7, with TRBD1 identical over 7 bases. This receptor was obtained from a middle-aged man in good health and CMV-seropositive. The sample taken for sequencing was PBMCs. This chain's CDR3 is CASSALPGQTYEQYF. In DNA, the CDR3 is TGTGCCAGCAGCGCCTTGCCGGGACAGACCTACGAGCAGTACTTC.